Below, 30 T cell receptor beta chains from the same sample are listed, as sequenced in a study of vaccination and CD4 T cells after COVID-19. Via MiXCR, TCRdb re-called the PCR reads, giving one row per CDR3 protein. The table lists around 26,000 distinct CDR3 sequences, under 65% of them singletons. The time point here: late sampling 161 to 241 days after vaccination in three convalescent patients. The sample here was CD4+ T cells from blood, taken about 7 months after SARS-CoV-2 vaccination. The origin of the receptors is a human donor who had recovered from COVID-19.

The V call is TRBV15, the J call TRBJ2-5; TRBD2 agrees at 7 bases. Unmatched junction bases numbered 8, after V lost 6 bases and J lost 7 bases. Germline CDR1 LNHNV, CDR2 YYDKDF (reference sequence). The CDR3 loop spans 13 amino acids. The DNA for the CDR3 is TGTGCCACCAGGGGAGGGGAGGTTGGGACCCAGTACTTC. Translated: CATRGGEVGTQYF.

Only a few counts were recorded for this clonotype. The chain links TRBV24-1 to TRBJ2-3, with D unresolved. CDR1 and CDR2 from the germline V gene are KGHDR and SFDVKD. The CDR3 has 14 amino acids. V lost 2 bases and J 4 bases, leaving 9 bases between the germline ends. CDR3 residues: CATSDSPVPDTQYF. The DNA for the CDR3 is TGTGCCACCAGTGATTCTCCAGTACCAGATACGCAGTATTTT.

The V call is TRBV19, the J call TRBJ2-2; D is uncertain. V was cut by 6 bases and J by 0 bases, with 11 bases left in between. The CDR3 length is 15 residues. Germline V gene data show CDR1 as LNHDA and CDR2 as SQIVND (reference sequence). The CDR3 sequence: CASRKPYPNTGELFF. CDR3 DNA sequence: TGTGCCAGTAGGAAACCCTACCCGAACACCGGGGAGCTGTTTTTT.

This clonotype was picked up a small number of times. The chain has TRBV6-1 and TRBJ2-3; TRBD2 matches 8 bases. In germline, CDR1 is MNHNS, CDR2 SASEGT. The V gene end was trimmed by 8 bases and the J gene end by 3 bases; junction bases not matched to a gene: 4. The CDR3 is made up of 13 amino acids. This CDR3 is CASREGNTDTQYF. Written as DNA, the CDR3 is TGTGCCAGCCGGGAGGGCAATACAGATACGCAGTATTTT.

This clonotype appeared a single time. The genes are TRBV29-1 and TRBJ2-5; perhaps TRBD1 as D (6 bases). Trimming left V 4 bases short and J 3 bases short, with 15 bases between. Germline loops: CDR1 SQVTM, CDR2 ANQGSEA. CDR3 length: 14 amino acids. This CDR3 is CSVAGTPLKETQYF. CDR3 bases: TGCAGCGTTGCCGGGACACCGCTCAAAGAGACCCAGTACTTC.

This clonotype has just a few counts. This chain links TRBV27 with TRBJ2-3; the match to TRBD2 covers 11 bases. Germline CDR1 MNHEY, CDR2 SMNVEV (reference sequence). This CDR3 comprises 14 residues. Germline trimming cut 6 bases from V and 5 bases from J; bases unmatched to any gene: 4. The CDR3 bases are TGTGCCAGCAGCCTAGGGACTAGCGGAGATACGCAGTATTTT. Protein sequence: CASSLGTSGDTQYF.

By proportion, this clonotype is medium-sized. V is TRBV20-1 and J is TRBJ2-7; D gene ambiguous. Germline V gene lookup returns CDR1 DFQATT and CDR2 SNEGSKA (reference sequence). The CDR3 totals 11 residues. The V and J ends lost 0 bases and 3 bases respectively, with 3 bases between them. CDR3 sequence: CSARENYEQYF. CDR3 in DNA: TGCAGTGCTAGAGAAAACTACGAGCAGTACTTC.

The rearrangement links TRBV20-1 to TRBJ2-5; D ambiguous. V dropped 0 bases and J dropped 5 bases, with 13 bases sitting between them. In germline, CDR1 is DFQATT, CDR2 SNEGSKA (reference sequence). There are 14 residues in the CDR3. Written as DNA, the CDR3 is TGCAGTGCTAGAGATTATTTGGTTCAGGAGACCCAGTACTTC. Translated, it gives CSARDYLVQETQYF.

J is TRBJ2-7 and V is TRBV28; maybe TRBD1 (6 bases). The V end lost 5 bases, the J end lost 5 bases, and 25 bases lay between the germline ends. Germline CDR1 reads MDHEN; CDR2 reads SYDVKM. CDR3 length: 17 amino acids. The CDR3 here is CASSLILLTGFEHEQYF. The CDR3 region has the DNA TGTGCCAGCAGTCTTATATTACTGACAGGTTTTGAGCACGAGCAGTACTTC.

This clonotype was found a few times. The CDR3 protein is CASRARTSGRTATDTQYF. Here the CDR3 DNA reads TGTGCCAGCAGGGCGAGGACTAGCGGGAGGACCGCCACAGATACGCAGTATTTT. This chain joins TRBV6-1 and TRBJ2-3; 14 positions agree with TRBD2. Germline CDR1 MNHNS, CDR2 SASEGT. Trimming at V came to 6 bases and at J to 2 bases, leaving 10 bases not matched to a gene. The CDR3 contains 18 residues.

The CDR3 protein is CASSPRVQVNNQPQHF. As DNA, the CDR3 is TGTGCCAGCAGTCCTCGGGTACAGGTGAACAATCAGCCCCAGCATTTT. The chain links TRBV27 to TRBJ1-5; perhaps TRBD1 as D (5 bases). Deletions cut 5 bases from V and 3 bases from J, with 17 bases between. The CDR3 loop spans 16 amino acids. Per the germline V gene, CDR1 is MNHEY and CDR2 is SMNVEV (reference sequence).

This chain connects TRBV25-1 to TRBJ1-2, with 7 nucleotides matching TRBD1. The length of the CDR3 is 12 residues. With 11 bases clipped from V and 4 bases from J, the junction kept 7 bases outside the gene matches. Germline values: CDR1 MGHDK, CDR2 SYGVNS. CDR3 sequence reads: CASWDSRYGYTF. The CDR3 region has the DNA TGTGCCTCATGGGACAGCCGCTATGGCTACACCTTC.

The chain has TRBV18 and TRBJ2-5; 7 bases are shared with TRBD2. The V and J ends lost 5 bases and 7 bases, in that order; junction bases with no gene match: 10. There are 14 residues in the CDR3. The V gene's germline CDR1 is KGHSH and CDR2 LQKENI. Written as DNA, the CDR3 is TGTGCCAGCTCAGAGGGAGGGTCCTCGAGGACCCAGTACTTC. Protein product: CASSEGGSSRTQYF.

The chain combines TRBV10-3 with TRBJ2-5; no firm D call. V gave up 2 bases and J gave up 5 bases, with 12 bases separating them. This CDR3 is 14 amino acids long. Germline V gene sequence: CDR1 ENHRY, CDR2 SYGVKD. The CDR3 DNA reads as TGTGCCATCAGTGAGATGGAAGGGCGGGAGACCCAGTACTTC. Translating gives CAISEMEGRETQYF.

V is TRBV29-1 and J is TRBJ2-1; D may match TRBD1 or TRBD2 (5 bases each). This CDR3 contains 15 residues. V was clipped by 7 bases and J by 9 bases, with 25 bases between them. Germline loops: CDR1 SQVTM, CDR2 ANQGSEA. This CDR3 is CSGTLRGFRSGEQFF. DNA of the CDR3: TGCAGCGGGACCCTCCGGGGCTTTAGAAGCGGTGAGCAGTTCTTC.

The rearrangement links TRBV5-1 to TRBJ2-7, with D possibly matching TRBD2 (6 bases). V was cut by 4 bases and J by 5 bases, with 19 bases left in between. CDR1 and CDR2 (germline): SGHRS, YFSETQ. This CDR3 has 15 amino acids. The CDR3 DNA is TGCGCCAGCAGCGCAGGCGGGGCTTCTTTCCACGAGCAGTACTTC. Encoded protein: CASSAGGASFHEQYF.

The chain joins TRBV7-2 to TRBJ2-7; TRBD2 might be the D (6 bases). This CDR3 is built from 16 residues. V was pared by 2 bases and J by 0 bases, with 14 bases between. The germline V gene has CDR1 SGHTA and CDR2 FQGNSA. Here the CDR3 DNA reads TGTGCCAGCAGCTTATTCGGGGGTAAAATCTCCTACGAGCAGTACTTC. Translation: CASSLFGGKISYEQYF.

The V and J genes are TRBV28 and TRBJ1-6; TRBD1 aligns across 7 bases. The CDR3 runs to 14 residues. Germline assignment: CDR1 MDHEN and CDR2 SYDVKM. The V segment lost 5 bases and the J segment 10 bases; nucleotides outside the gene matches: 8. The CDR3 nucleotides are TGTGCCAGCAGTACGCAGGGGGAGGTATCACCCCTCCACTTT. Translation gives CASSTQGEVSPLHF.

The V and J genes are TRBV7-9 and TRBJ2-5, with D perhaps given as TRBD1 or TRBD2 (6 bases each). The CDR3 has 15 amino acids. Germline values: CDR1 SEHNR, CDR2 FQNEAQ (reference sequence). The V end was cut by 2 bases, the J end by 2 bases, with 12 bases between. CDR3 sequence (DNA): TGTGCCAGCAGCTTATGGGGGGCAGCACAAGAGACCCAGTACTTC. It codes for CASSLWGAAQETQYF.

The chain couples TRBV6-5 to TRBJ2-7; D might be TRBD2 (6 bases). The germline gives CDR1 MNHEY, CDR2 SVGAGI. Trimming stripped 0 bases from V and 3 bases from J, with 9 bases between. The CDR3 contains 14 residues. The CDR3 loop reads CASSYSGGGYEQYF. Written as DNA, the CDR3 is TGTGCCAGCAGTTACTCGGGGGGAGGCTACGAGCAGTACTTC.

This chain connects TRBV19 to TRBJ2-5, with D uncertain. V was pared by 1 base and J by 1 base, with 7 bases between. The CDR3 spans 14 residues. The germline V gene encodes CDR1 LNHDA and CDR2 SQIVND (reference sequence). The CDR3, as DNA: TGTGCCAGTAGTATAGGACTCAGCCAAGAGACCCAGTACTTC. It specifies CASSIGLSQETQYF.

This chain connects TRBV19 to TRBJ1-2; D perhaps matches TRBD1 (5 bases). V was clipped by 10 bases and J by 7 bases, with 19 bases between them. This CDR3 is 13 amino acids long. From germline, CDR1 is LNHDA and CDR2 SQIVND (reference sequence). The CDR3: CATMGQGEGGYTF. As DNA, the CDR3 is TGTGCCACCATGGGGCAGGGTGAGGGTGGCTACACCTTC.

This chain connects TRBV2 to TRBJ2-7; no firm D call. Germline loops: CDR1 SNHLY, CDR2 FYNNEI. This CDR3 is 11 amino acids long. V was clipped by 3 bases and J by 3 bases, with 3 bases between them. CDR3 DNA sequence: TGTGCCAGCAGTGACCACTACGAGCAGTACTTC. The encoded protein is CASSDHYEQYF.

The genes are TRBV6-4 and TRBJ2-6, with 11 bases lining up with TRBD2. This CDR3 is built from 17 residues. The V gene's germline CDR1 is MRHNA and CDR2 SNTAGT. J gave up 0 bases and V 2 bases, and 0 bases lay outside the gene matches. Here the CDR3 DNA reads TGTGCCAGCAGTGACGGGACTAGCGGCTCTGGGGCCAACGTCCTGACTTTC. This encodes CASSDGTSGSGANVLTF.

This clonotype was counted a few times. The rearrangement uses TRBV27 and TRBJ2-7; tentatively, D is TRBD1 (5 bases). The CDR3 covers 14 residues. Germline CDR1 reads MNHEY; CDR2 reads SMNVEV (reference sequence). V lost 0 bases and J lost 3, with 9 bases in between. CDR3 loop: CASSLSIGVYEQYF. The CDR3 region has the DNA TGTGCCAGCAGTTTATCGATAGGGGTCTACGAGCAGTACTTC.

This clonotype has more than one count but fewer than ten. The chain is built from TRBV12-3 or TRBV12-4 and TRBJ2-5, with D possibly matching TRBD1 (5 bases). V was cut by 3 bases and J by 4 bases, with 12 bases left in between. The CDR3 runs 14 residues. In nucleotides, the CDR3 is TGTGCCAGCAGTTTCCCCAGCAGGGTAGAGACCCAGTACTTC. It yields the protein CASSFPSRVETQYF.

The chain combines TRBV20-1 with TRBJ2-1; tentatively, D is TRBD1 or TRBD2 (7 bases each). V was trimmed by 6 bases and J by 10 bases, leaving 31 bases between them. This CDR3 has 17 residues. Germline assignment: CDR1 DFQATT and CDR2 SNEGSKA (reference sequence). The CDR3 nucleotides read TGCAGTGCCCCGACAGGGATCTCTCTGCAGCGGGGTCGAGAGCAGTTCTTC. It encodes CSAPTGISLQRGREQFF.

The chain couples TRBV7-9 to TRBJ2-4; the match to TRBD1 covers 7 bases. CDR1 and CDR2 from the germline V gene are SEHNR and FQNEAQ (reference sequence). The ends lost 6 bases at V and 1 base at J; junction bases unmatched: 15. The CDR3 is 18 amino acids. CDR3 nucleotide sequence: TGTGCCAGCAGTCACCCCCCCAACGACAGGGCTGCCAAAAACATTCAGTACTTC. It yields the protein CASSHPPNDRAAKNIQYF.

J is TRBJ2-1 and V is TRBV19, with 7 positions matching TRBD2. CDR1 is LNHDA, CDR2 SQIVND, per germline (reference sequence). With 4 bases clipped from V and 9 bases from J, the junction kept 12 bases outside the gene matches. This CDR3 is 15 amino acids long. The CDR3 loop is CASSTSGKGSTEQFF. CDR3 nucleotides: TGTGCCAGTAGTACTAGCGGAAAGGGCTCTACTGAGCAGTTCTTC.

The V and J genes are TRBV6-2 or TRBV6-3 and TRBJ2-7, with 10 bases lining up with TRBD2. This CDR3 is built from 14 residues. Germline V gene data show CDR1 as MNHEY and CDR2 as SVGEGT. Trimming took 7 bases from V and 2 from J; bases not matched to a gene: 5. The CDR3 DNA reads as TGTGCCAGCACCCCTAGCGGGGGCGCCTACGAGCAGTACTTC. It translates to CASTPSGGAYEQYF.